One sample yielded the 28 T cell receptor beta chains listed below, sequenced in a study of T cell repertoires in aging, cancer and after chemotherapy. A mixed TRB-A/B primer pool amplified rearranged TRB by multiplex touch-down PCR. Each CDR3 protein gets one entry after TCRdb re-called the multiplex PCR reads with MiXCR. The sample has roughly 2,100 distinct CDR3 sequences, roughly 20% seen once. Amplification of TCR beta used genomic DNA extracted from peripheral blood. Sequenced sample: blood. The receptor set was obtained from a human donor with a solid tumor.

This clonotype was recorded a few times. The rearrangement uses TRBV25-1 and TRBJ2-1; D remains unclear. Deletions cut 4 bases from V and 9 bases from J, with 10 bases between. The CDR3 runs 12 residues. CDR1 MGHDK and CDR2 SYGVNS come from the germline V gene. Here the CDR3 DNA reads TGTGCCAGCAGTGTCGGAACGGGTGAGCAGTTCTTC. Protein sequence: CASSVGTGEQFF.

In this sample, this clonotype is medium-sized. V gene TRBV12-3 or TRBV12-4 combines with J gene TRBJ1-5; TRBD1 matches at 7 bases. Unmatched junction bases numbered 8, after V lost 5 bases and J lost 7 bases. This CDR3 spans 14 amino acids. The CDR3, as DNA: TGTGCCAGCAGTCCAACAGGGGTTGACCAGCCCCAGCATTTT. Residues: CASSPTGVDQPQHF.

The CDR3 DNA follows: TGTGCCAGTAATAGGGGGGCAGGGGAGACCCAGTACTTC. Protein: CASNRGAGETQYF. The genes are TRBV19 and TRBJ2-5, with D possibly called TRBD1 or TRBD2 (6 bases each). Trimming removed 7 bases from V and 5 bases from J, with 14 bases in between. Germline CDR1 LNHDA, CDR2 SQIVND (reference sequence). CDR3 length: 13 amino acids.

This sequence joins TRBV7-8 and TRBJ2-3; 7 bases agree with TRBD1. The CDR3 runs to 15 residues. Germline values: CDR1 SGHVS, CDR2 FQNEAQ. V lost 6 bases and J lost 2; bases outside the gene matches: 8. This chain's CDR3 is CASSPGTAFTDTQYF. DNA for the CDR3: TGTGCCAGCAGTCCCGGGACAGCCTTCACAGATACGCAGTATTTT.

This chain links TRBV6-4 with TRBJ2-1; TRBD2 matches 13 bases. This CDR3 spans 14 amino acids. With 4 bases clipped from V and 6 bases from J, the junction kept 0 bases outside the gene matches. CDR1 MRHNA and CDR2 SNTAGT come from the germline V gene. CDR3 residues: CASSGTSGSNEQFF. The CDR3 DNA is TGTGCCAGCAGTGGGACTAGCGGGAGCAATGAGCAGTTCTTC.

This clonotype ranks as medium-sized. V and J are TRBV20-1 and TRBJ2-7; 14 bases are a match to TRBD2. Germline CDR1 is DFQATT and CDR2 is SNEGSKA (reference sequence). The length of the CDR3 is 17 residues. Trimming removed 1 base from V and 2 bases from J; junction bases left unmatched: 7. CDR3 residues: CSARVVTSGRAAYEQYF. CDR3 nucleotides: TGCAGTGCTAGAGTGGTGACTAGCGGGAGGGCCGCCTACGAGCAGTACTTC.

By its share, this clonotype is large. The chain is built from TRBV19 and TRBJ1-3; D may be TRBD1 (5 bases). CDR1 LNHDA and CDR2 SQIVND come from the germline V gene (reference sequence). V shed 3 bases and J shed 0 bases, with 12 bases lying between them. The CDR3 sequence is 16 residues long. Here the CDR3 DNA reads TGTGCCAGTAGTATTCCAGGGACTTACTCTGGAAACACCATATATTTT. Residues: CASSIPGTYSGNTIYF.

Judged by abundance, this clonotype is medium-sized. The J gene is TRBJ2-3, the V gene TRBV27, with D unclear. Looked up from germline, CDR1 is MNHEY and CDR2 is SMNVEV (reference sequence). The germline V and J ends were trimmed by 3 bases and 0 bases, with 10 bases remaining between them. The CDR3 has 15 amino acids. The CDR3: CASSFYYGSTDTQYF. The CDR3 DNA follows: TGTGCCAGCAGTTTTTATTACGGGAGCACAGATACGCAGTATTTT.

By share, this clonotype counts as large. V usage is TRBV7-2 and J usage is TRBJ2-5; D might be TRBD1 (5 bases). Deletions cut 4 bases from V and 7 bases from J, with 16 bases between. CDR1 and CDR2 from the germline V gene are SGHTA and FQGNSA. The CDR3 consists of 14 residues. CDR3 DNA: TGTGCCAGCAGCTATCAGGGAACGTCGGGGACCCAGTACTTC. Translating it yields CASSYQGTSGTQYF.

Judged by abundance, this clonotype is medium-sized. The chain joins TRBV6-5 to TRBJ1-4; 7 nucleotides align to TRBD1. The V and J ends lost 8 bases and 8 bases, in that order; junction bases with no gene match: 11. The V gene's germline CDR1 is MNHEY and CDR2 SVGAGI. This CDR3 spans 14 amino acids. The chain's CDR3 is CASSTVQGGEKLFF. The CDR3 DNA follows: TGTGCCAGCTCTACGGTGCAGGGGGGGGAAAAACTGTTTTTT.

The J gene is TRBJ2-1, the V gene TRBV20-1, with TRBD2 identical over 11 bases. The length of the CDR3 is 16 residues. The germline CDR1 and CDR2 sequences are DFQATT and SNEGSKA (reference sequence). The junction had 10 bases not matched to a gene; V was cut back by 2 bases and J by 7 bases. CDR3 residues: CSARFRASGRWNEQFF. In nucleotides, the CDR3 is TGCAGTGCTAGATTTCGGGCTAGCGGGAGGTGGAATGAGCAGTTCTTC.

By share, this clonotype counts as medium-sized. This chain joins TRBV12-3 or TRBV12-4 and TRBJ2-7; 10 bases line up with TRBD2. The length of the CDR3 is 18 residues. V lost 0 bases and J lost 3; bases outside the gene matches: 11. Here the CDR3 DNA reads TGTGCCAGCAGTTTAGCGTGGTCCCCTAGCGGGAGACTCTACGAGCAGTACTTC. Its translation is CASSLAWSPSGRLYEQYF.

Sample share makes this clonotype medium-sized. The CDR3 loop reads CASSLYYLRHAYEQYF. CDR3 sequence (DNA): TGTGCCAGCAGCCTATACTACCTTAGACACGCCTACGAGCAGTACTTC. V is TRBV27 and J is TRBJ2-7; D unresolved. Germline CDR1 reads MNHEY; CDR2 reads SMNVEV (reference sequence). V was pared by 6 bases and J by 2 bases, with 20 bases between. This CDR3 is 16 amino acids long.

Regarding this clonotype: Since a much larger clone is just one base distant, this may be a read error. The J gene is TRBJ1-6, the V gene TRBV18; 12 nucleotides match TRBD1. The CDR3 length is 14 residues. Germline CDR1 and CDR2: KGHSH and LQKENI. The CDR3 coding sequence is TGTACCAGCTCACAGGGACAGGGGGCCTCACCCCTCCACTTT. The encoded protein is CTSSQGQGASPLHF.

The V call is TRBV4-3, the J call TRBJ2-2; D remains ambiguous. The germline V gene encodes CDR1 LGHNA and CDR2 YSLEER. With 0 bases removed from V and 9 bases from J, the gap between germline ends came to 2 bases. There are 11 residues in the CDR3. The CDR3 DNA is TGCGCCAGCAGCCAAGAGCGGGAGCTGTTTTTT. Its protein is CASSQERELFF.

The sample holds a few counts of this clonotype. The chain recombines TRBV7-9 with TRBJ2-1, with TRBD1 matching over 8 bases. Trimming at V came to 0 bases and at J to 8 bases, leaving 9 bases not matched to a gene. The length of the CDR3 is 16 residues. Germline CDR1 is SEHNR and CDR2 is FQNEAQ (reference sequence). CDR3 DNA: TGTGCCAGCAGCTTAGCTAGAAGGGACAGGCGCCATGAGCAGTTCTTC. This codes for CASSLARRDRRHEQFF.

This clonotype has a handful of counts. The rearrangement links TRBV28 to TRBJ2-7, with TRBD2 identical over 9 bases. Germline CDR1 MDHEN, CDR2 SYDVKM. This CDR3 spans 16 amino acids. V was clipped by 6 bases and J by 1 base; unmatched bases: 10. CDR3 sequence reads: CASRPVRGLASYEQYF. CDR3 coding DNA: TGTGCCAGCAGACCCGTGCGGGGACTAGCATCCTACGAGCAGTACTTC.

This clonotype has more than one count but fewer than ten. V is TRBV27 and J is TRBJ2-5; tentatively, D is TRBD1 or TRBD2 (6 bases each). Trimming pared 6 bases from V and 2 bases from J, leaving 16 bases between. The CDR3 covers 15 residues. Germline V lookup: CDR1 MNHEY, CDR2 SMNVEV (reference sequence). CDR3 DNA: TGTGCCAGCAGCCCCTTGGGGGGCCGACAAGAGACCCAGTACTTC. This encodes CASSPLGGRQETQYF.

By its share, this clonotype is medium-sized. V usage is TRBV12-3 or TRBV12-4 and J usage is TRBJ1-1; a possible D gene is TRBD1 (5 bases). The CDR3 is 13 amino acids. V was shortened by 7 bases and J by 1 base, with 10 bases between the two germline ends. The CDR3 DNA reads as TGTGCCAGCACCCTGACAGAGAACACTGAAGCTTTCTTT. Translation: CASTLTENTEAFF.

By share, this clonotype counts as medium-sized. This chain joins TRBV7-9 and TRBJ2-7, with a tentative D call TRBD1 (6 bases). The CDR3 runs to 15 residues. The V gene lost 2 bases and the J gene lost 3 bases, with 14 bases spanning the gap. In germline, CDR1 is SEHNR, CDR2 FQNEAQ (reference sequence). The CDR3 loop reads CASSLKTGKIYEQYF. DNA of the CDR3: TGTGCCAGCAGCTTAAAAACAGGGAAGATCTACGAGCAGTACTTC.

This clonotype ranks as medium-sized (0.01 to 0.1%). The chain is built from TRBV5-6 and TRBJ2-4; D is perhaps TRBD1 (5 bases). Looked up from germline, CDR1 is SGHDT and CDR2 is YYEEEE. The CDR3 runs to 12 residues. Trimming took 1 base from V and 7 from J, leaving 6 bases between them. The CDR3 nucleotides read TGTGCCAGCAGCTTGCAGGGTAACATTCAGTACTTC. This gives the protein CASSLQGNIQYF.

About this clonotype itself: This clone may be a read error of a much larger clone one base away. V usage is TRBV19 and J usage is TRBJ1-6, with D hard to call. The V end lost 10 bases, the J end lost 5 bases, and 18 bases lay between the germline ends. The CDR3 spans 15 residues. Germline lookup yields CDR1 LNHDA and CDR2 SQIVND (reference sequence). CDR3 nucleotide sequence: TGTGCCATTAAAAATCAACAGTTCGATAATTCACCCCTCCACTTT. Protein: CAIKNQQFDNSPLHF.

This clonotype is medium-sized within its sample. This chain links TRBV6-4 with TRBJ2-3; possible D gene TRBD1, 6 bases. V lost 5 bases, J lost 2 bases, and 11 bases lay in between. Germline-derived CDR1 and CDR2 are MRHNA and SNTAGT. The CDR3 spans 14 residues. The DNA of the CDR3 is TGTGCCAGCAGTCAGGGGCCTTCCACAGATACGCAGTATTTT. As protein: CASSQGPSTDTQYF.

By proportion, this clonotype is medium-sized. The CDR3 DNA is TGTGCCAGCAGCAGCCCGACAGGGGATGGCTACACCTTC. It translates to CASSSPTGDGYTF. The chain is built from TRBV5-4 and TRBJ1-2; the match to TRBD1 covers 8 bases. This CDR3 is built from 13 residues. V lost 4 bases, J lost 6 bases, and 5 bases stayed unmatched. The V gene's germline CDR1 is SGHNT and CDR2 YYREEE (reference sequence).

In its sample, this clonotype was seen a few times. The V gene is TRBV18, the J gene TRBJ2-2, with no clear D. The CDR3 has 14 amino acids. The V and J ends lost 0 bases and 4 bases respectively, with 6 bases between them. The germline V gene encodes CDR1 KGHSH and CDR2 LQKENI. CDR3 DNA sequence: TGTGCCAGCTCACCACCGGTGTCCACCGGGGAGCTGTTTTTT. It is translated as CASSPPVSTGELFF.

The rearrangement joins TRBV10-2 to TRBJ2-3; 11 bases fit TRBD2. This CDR3 spans 14 amino acids. Germline V gene sequence: CDR1 WSHSY, CDR2 SAAADI. The ends lost 7 bases at V and 8 bases at J; junction bases unmatched: 8. CDR3 sequence: CASTPTSGRTTQYF. The CDR3 DNA reads TGCGCCAGCACCCCAACTAGCGGGAGAACTACGCAGTATTTT.

By sample share, this clonotype is large. This rearrangement joins TRBV29-1 to TRBJ2-7; D tentatively reads TRBD1 or TRBD2 (5 bases each). The V gene's germline CDR1 is SQVTM and CDR2 ANQGSEA. V lost 2 bases, J lost 3 bases, and 14 bases lay in between. The CDR3 contains 14 residues. The CDR3 bases are TGCAGCGTTGAACACGGGACCGGAGTCTACGAGCAGTACTTC. Its translation is CSVEHGTGVYEQYF.

V and J are TRBV29-1 and TRBJ2-6, with D perhaps TRBD1 or TRBD2 (5 bases each). CDR1 is SQVTM, CDR2 ANQGSEA, per germline. CDR3 length: 14 amino acids. Trimming took off 2 bases at V and 15 bases at J, with 20 bases between the two ends. CDR3 nucleotide sequence: TGCAGCGTTGAACACGGGACCGGAGTCTACGACCTGACTTTC. Translation gives CSVEHGTGVYDLTF.